This is a list of T cell receptor beta chains from one sample in a study of blood T cells in healthy people across ages. Each CDR3 protein gets one entry after TCRdb re-called the 5' RACE reads with MiXCR. The sample gives under 1,100,000 distinct CDR3 sequences, roughly 24% of which show up once; approximately 0.7% is in the top ten. These data also formed part of another study, on T cells of mothers and their children.

The specimen was blood. The source is a girl aged 2 to 10 in good health. The CDR3 runs from the conserved cysteine through the conserved F or W. D genes are given only for firm matches. Size is stated for part of the rows, as once, few or many counts, or as a class when the clone is expanded.

V gene: TRBV7-2; J gene: TRBJ1-2; clone size: few; D gene: TRBD1; CDR3 DNA: TGTGCCAGCAGCTCAACGCCGGGACAGGGCCACTATGGCTACACCTTC; CDR3 protein: CASSSTPGQGHYGYTF
V gene: TRBV24-1; J gene: TRBJ2-7; clone size: few; D gene: -; CDR3 DNA: TGTGCCACCAGTGAAAACGGGGGGCCCTACGAGCAGTACTTC; CDR3 protein: CATSENGGPYEQYF
V gene: TRBV6-5; J gene: TRBJ2-6; clone size: few; D gene: -; CDR3 DNA: TGTGCCAGCAGTTACTCATTGACAGTTCTATCTGGGGCCAACGTCCTGACTTTC; CDR3 protein: CASSYSLTVLSGANVLTF
V gene: TRBV11-1; J gene: TRBJ2-5; clone size: -; D gene: -; CDR3 DNA: TGTGCCAGCAGCTCTCGGTTTAGGGAGACCCAGTACTTC; CDR3 protein: CASSSRFRETQYF
V gene: TRBV12-3/TRBV12-4; J gene: TRBJ1-2; clone size: -; D gene: TRBD1; CDR3 DNA: TGTGCCAGCAGGGGACAGGGGGGTCCCTATTATGGCTACACCTTC; CDR3 protein: CASRGQGGPYYGYTF
V gene: TRBV5-1; J gene: TRBJ2-1; clone size: -; D gene: -; CDR3 DNA: TGCGCCAGCAGCACCCCGACAGGGAGCGGGATCAGGGAGCAGTTCTTC; CDR3 protein: CASSTPTGSGIREQFF
V gene: TRBV3-1; J gene: TRBJ2-5; clone size: few; D gene: -; CDR3 DNA: TGTGCCAGCAGCCAAGAGGAATCGCGGGGGACCCAGTACTTC; CDR3 protein: CASSQEESRGTQYF
V gene: TRBV10-2; J gene: TRBJ2-7; clone size: -; D gene: TRBD1; CDR3 DNA: TGCGCCACTGCACAGGGGCTGAAGACCTACGAGCAGTACTTC; CDR3 protein: CATAQGLKTYEQYF
V gene: TRBV20-1; J gene: TRBJ2-1; clone size: -; D gene: TRBD2; CDR3 DNA: TGCAGTGCTAGTTTGTCTAGCGGGCCGGTTGAGCAGTTCTTC; CDR3 protein: CSASLSSGPVEQFF
V gene: TRBV28; J gene: TRBJ2-1; clone size: -; D gene: -; CDR3 DNA: TGTGCCAGCAGTTTCGGGGGTTGGTCCTACAATGAGCAGTTCTTC; CDR3 protein: CASSFGGWSYNEQFF
V gene: TRBV4-1; J gene: TRBJ2-1; clone size: -; D gene: TRBD1; CDR3 DNA: TGCGCCAGCAGCCAAAATCTGGACAGGGGAGAGTTCTTC; CDR3 protein: CASSQNLDRGEFF
V gene: TRBV14; J gene: TRBJ2-2; clone size: few; D gene: -; CDR3 DNA: TGTGCCAGCAGCCAAGCGGTTCAGGCGGTTACCGGGGAGCTGTTTTTT; CDR3 protein: CASSQAVQAVTGELFF
V gene: TRBV5-1; J gene: TRBJ2-1; clone size: few; D gene: -; CDR3 DNA: TGCGCCAGCAGCTTGGTATCTAACCACAATGAGCAGTTCTTC; CDR3 protein: CASSLVSNHNEQFF
V gene: TRBV11-2; J gene: TRBJ2-5; clone size: few; D gene: -; CDR3 DNA: -; CDR3 protein: CASSLRAGMTQYF
V gene: TRBV3-1; J gene: TRBJ2-1; clone size: -; D gene: -; CDR3 DNA: TGTGCCAGCAGCCATCCTAGTGATAATGAGCAGTTCTTC; CDR3 protein: CASSHPSDNEQFF
V gene: TRBV28; J gene: TRBJ2-5; clone size: few; D gene: -; CDR3 DNA: TGTGCCAGCAGTCACGGACTCTCAGGGGAAGAGACCCAGTACTTC; CDR3 protein: CASSHGLSGEETQYF
V gene: TRBV27; J gene: TRBJ2-5; clone size: -; D gene: -; CDR3 DNA: TGTGCCAGCAGTGCCATAGCGGCGCCAGTCCAAGGGACCCAGTACTTC; CDR3 protein: CASSAIAAPVQGTQYF
V gene: TRBV6-5; J gene: TRBJ2-1; clone size: -; D gene: TRBD1; CDR3 DNA: TGTGCCAGCAGTCCCGGGTGGACAGGGGTATATGAGCAGTTCTTC; CDR3 protein: CASSPGWTGVYEQFF
V gene: TRBV12-3/TRBV12-4; J gene: TRBJ1-4; clone size: -; D gene: -; CDR3 DNA: TGTGCCAGCAGCCACGTCGGCCGTGGCCTTGGAAAACTGTTTTTT; CDR3 protein: CASSHVGRGLGKLFF
V gene: TRBV19; J gene: TRBJ2-7; clone size: -; D gene: TRBD1; CDR3 DNA: TGTGCCAGTAGTACTACGGGACAGTCCTCCTACGAGCAGTACTTC; CDR3 protein: CASSTTGQSSYEQYF
V gene: TRBV20-1; J gene: TRBJ2-1; clone size: -; D gene: TRBD2; CDR3 DNA: TGCAGTGCTAGAGAGAACCAATTGGGACTAGCGGGGGGGAGATATTTTGATGAGCAGTTCTTC; CDR3 protein: CSARENQLGLAGGRYFDEQFF
V gene: TRBV28; J gene: TRBJ2-7; clone size: -; D gene: -; CDR3 DNA: TGTGCCAGTCAAATGGACCTCCGGGGAAACGAGCAGTACTTC; CDR3 protein: CASQMDLRGNEQYF
V gene: TRBV7-3; J gene: TRBJ1-5; clone size: -; D gene: -; CDR3 DNA: TGTGCCAGCAGCTTAACGACCAATCAGCCCCAGCATTTT; CDR3 protein: CASSLTTNQPQHF
V gene: TRBV4-1; J gene: TRBJ2-3; clone size: -; D gene: -; CDR3 DNA: TGCGCCAGCAGCCAAGGTAGTAGCACAGATACGCAGTATTTT; CDR3 protein: CASSQGSSTDTQYF
V gene: TRBV7-2; J gene: TRBJ2-1; clone size: -; D gene: TRBD2; CDR3 DNA: TGTGCCAGCAGCTCCGTAACTCTAGCGGGAGGGGTAGCTGAGCAGTTCTTC; CDR3 protein: CASSSVTLAGGVAEQFF
V gene: TRBV9; J gene: TRBJ2-5; clone size: -; D gene: -; CDR3 DNA: TGTGCCAGCAGCGATGGGGCCCGGCAGGAGACCCAGTACTTC; CDR3 protein: CASSDGARQETQYF
V gene: TRBV9; J gene: TRBJ1-2; clone size: -; D gene: -; CDR3 DNA: TGTGCCAGCGGGACAATCTCGTATGGCTACACCTTC; CDR3 protein: CASGTISYGYTF
V gene: TRBV29-1; J gene: TRBJ2-1; clone size: few; D gene: -; CDR3 DNA: TGCAGCGTTGCACAGGGAATCATCTACAATGAGCAGTTCTTC; CDR3 protein: CSVAQGIIYNEQFF
V gene: TRBV12-3/TRBV12-4; J gene: TRBJ2-2; clone size: -; D gene: -; CDR3 DNA: TGTGCCAGCAGTCCCAAGGTTAGCAGGCGTGGCGGGGAGCTGTTTTTT; CDR3 protein: CASSPKVSRRGGELFF
V gene: TRBV29-1; J gene: TRBJ2-3; clone size: -; D gene: -; CDR3 DNA: TGCAGCGGAGCGATCGGCACAGATACGCAGTATTTT; CDR3 protein: CSGAIGTDTQYF
V gene: TRBV20-1; J gene: TRBJ1-4; clone size: -; D gene: -; CDR3 DNA: TGCAGTGCTAGAGGTCTGGGGGAGGGTGCAACTAATGAAAAACTGTTTTTT; CDR3 protein: CSARGLGEGATNEKLFF
V gene: TRBV24-1; J gene: TRBJ2-1; clone size: -; D gene: -; CDR3 DNA: TGTGCCACCGGTGAAAACTTATACAATGAGCAGTTCTTC; CDR3 protein: CATGENLYNEQFF
V gene: TRBV4-3; J gene: TRBJ1-1; clone size: few; D gene: -; CDR3 DNA: TGCGCCAGCAGCCAAGATAGGGGGGTAGAAGCTTTCTTT; CDR3 protein: CASSQDRGVEAFF
V gene: TRBV29-1; J gene: TRBJ2-5; clone size: -; D gene: -; CDR3 DNA: TGCAGCGCCAAGGGGGGAATGGAGACCCAGTACTTC; CDR3 protein: CSAKGGMETQYF
V gene: TRBV20-1; J gene: TRBJ2-3; clone size: few; D gene: TRBD2; CDR3 DNA: TGCAGTGCTACAGGACTAGCGGGGGGGGTCGGGGATACGCAGTATTTT; CDR3 protein: CSATGLAGGVGDTQYF
V gene: TRBV27; J gene: TRBJ2-1; clone size: few; D gene: -; CDR3 DNA: TGTGCCAGCAGTTTATCACCCCCCCCCTCCTACAATGAGCAGTTCTTC; CDR3 protein: CASSLSPPPSYNEQFF
V gene: TRBV27; J gene: TRBJ2-1; clone size: few; D gene: -; CDR3 DNA: TGTGCCAGTTGCGGGGCCCCTTACAATGAGCAGTTCTTC; CDR3 protein: CASCGAPYNEQFF
V gene: TRBV24-1; J gene: TRBJ2-7; clone size: -; D gene: -; CDR3 DNA: TGTGCCACCAGTCGAGGGGGTGACGACGAGCAGTACTTT; CDR3 protein: CATSRGGDDEQYF
V gene: TRBV5-1; J gene: TRBJ2-7; clone size: many; D gene: -; CDR3 DNA: TGCGCCAGCAGCTTGGTAACAGGGTCCTACGAGCAGTACTTC; CDR3 protein: CASSLVTGSYEQYF
V gene: TRBV10-1; J gene: TRBJ2-3; clone size: -; D gene: TRBD2; CDR3 DNA: TGCGCCAGCAGTGAAAAGGCGGGAGAAACGCAGACCGATACGCAGTATTTT; CDR3 protein: CASSEKAGETQTDTQYF
V gene: TRBV15; J gene: TRBJ1-4; clone size: -; D gene: -; CDR3 DNA: TGTGCCACCAGCAGAGATCCGGGGATGGATGAAAAACTGTTTTTT; CDR3 protein: CATSRDPGMDEKLFF
V gene: TRBV29-1; J gene: TRBJ2-5; clone size: -; D gene: -; CDR3 DNA: TGCAGCGTTTCCCCCGCCGGGAGACAGGAGACCCAGTACTTC; CDR3 protein: CSVSPAGRQETQYF
V gene: TRBV28; J gene: TRBJ2-7; clone size: few; D gene: -; CDR3 DNA: TGTGCCAGCAGTTTAAGTCCATGGGAGCAGTACTTC; CDR3 protein: CASSLSPWEQYF
V gene: TRBV5-5; J gene: TRBJ2-7; clone size: few; D gene: -; CDR3 DNA: TGTGCCAGCAGCTTATCGATCGGTGAGCAGTACTTC; CDR3 protein: CASSLSIGEQYF
V gene: TRBV5-1; J gene: TRBJ2-5; clone size: -; D gene: TRBD2; CDR3 DNA: TGCGCCAGCAGCCCTGCAAGACTAGCTCAAGAGACCCAGTACTTC; CDR3 protein: CASSPARLAQETQYF
V gene: TRBV29-1; J gene: TRBJ2-3; clone size: few; D gene: TRBD1; CDR3 DNA: TGCAGCTTCAGGGACAGGGGTCAGACAGATACGCAGTATTTT; CDR3 protein: CSFRDRGQTDTQYF
V gene: TRBV29-1; J gene: TRBJ2-7; clone size: -; D gene: -; CDR3 DNA: TGCAGCGTTGTGAGGAGCTCCTACGAGCAGTACTTC; CDR3 protein: CSVVRSSYEQYF
V gene: TRBV4-3; J gene: TRBJ2-3; clone size: -; D gene: TRBD2; CDR3 DNA: TGCGCCAGCAGCCACTCCGGGACTAGCGAATGGGATACGCAGTATTTT; CDR3 protein: CASSHSGTSEWDTQYF
V gene: TRBV9; J gene: TRBJ1-2; clone size: -; D gene: -; CDR3 DNA: TGTGCCAGCAGCGAAAGGCCTAACTATGGCTACACCTTC; CDR3 protein: CASSERPNYGYTF
V gene: TRBV28; J gene: TRBJ2-7; clone size: -; D gene: -; CDR3 DNA: TGTGCCAGCAGTCTTCGCATGGCGGGTAGGAGCTCCTACGAGCAGTACTTC; CDR3 protein: CASSLRMAGRSSYEQYF
V gene: TRBV11-2; J gene: TRBJ1-1; clone size: few; D gene: -; CDR3 DNA: TGTGCCAGCAGCTTATGGGTGGCTGGGGGGAACACTGAAGCTTTCTTT; CDR3 protein: CASSLWVAGGNTEAFF
V gene: TRBV7-3; J gene: TRBJ2-1; clone size: -; D gene: TRBD2; CDR3 DNA: TGTGCCAGCAGCTCAACTAGCGGGGGGTCCTATGAGCAGTTCTTC; CDR3 protein: CASSSTSGGSYEQFF